Here is one T cell receptor (beta chain) with its context. RNA transcripts gave rise to amplified TCR beta CDR3 regions. First-round RT-PCR targeting the TCR CDR3 was performed with the HTBI primer set. From the multiplex PCR reads, TCRdb called clonotypes with MiXCR, one entry per CDR3 protein. Of about 400,000 distinct CDR3 sequences in the sample, approximately 25% were seen once. This sample is drawn from a study of T cells in Graves' hyperthyroidism and ophthalmopathy. Study context: The blood sample was taken at first diagnosis, before treatment began.

CDR1 and CDR2 (germline): LNHDA, SQIVND (reference sequence). The CDR3 is 13 amino acids. Trimming removed 6 bases from V and 8 bases from J; junction bases left unmatched: 9. The sequencing input was blood. The TCR sequence derives from a man aged 50 to 59 with Graves' hyperthyroidism. This chain links TRBV19 with TRBJ1-2; the match to TRBD1 covers 7 bases. The CDR3 nucleotides are TGTGCCAGTAGCCAGGGGGGGGAAAGGGGCTACACCTTC. This sequence encodes CASSQGGERGYTF.